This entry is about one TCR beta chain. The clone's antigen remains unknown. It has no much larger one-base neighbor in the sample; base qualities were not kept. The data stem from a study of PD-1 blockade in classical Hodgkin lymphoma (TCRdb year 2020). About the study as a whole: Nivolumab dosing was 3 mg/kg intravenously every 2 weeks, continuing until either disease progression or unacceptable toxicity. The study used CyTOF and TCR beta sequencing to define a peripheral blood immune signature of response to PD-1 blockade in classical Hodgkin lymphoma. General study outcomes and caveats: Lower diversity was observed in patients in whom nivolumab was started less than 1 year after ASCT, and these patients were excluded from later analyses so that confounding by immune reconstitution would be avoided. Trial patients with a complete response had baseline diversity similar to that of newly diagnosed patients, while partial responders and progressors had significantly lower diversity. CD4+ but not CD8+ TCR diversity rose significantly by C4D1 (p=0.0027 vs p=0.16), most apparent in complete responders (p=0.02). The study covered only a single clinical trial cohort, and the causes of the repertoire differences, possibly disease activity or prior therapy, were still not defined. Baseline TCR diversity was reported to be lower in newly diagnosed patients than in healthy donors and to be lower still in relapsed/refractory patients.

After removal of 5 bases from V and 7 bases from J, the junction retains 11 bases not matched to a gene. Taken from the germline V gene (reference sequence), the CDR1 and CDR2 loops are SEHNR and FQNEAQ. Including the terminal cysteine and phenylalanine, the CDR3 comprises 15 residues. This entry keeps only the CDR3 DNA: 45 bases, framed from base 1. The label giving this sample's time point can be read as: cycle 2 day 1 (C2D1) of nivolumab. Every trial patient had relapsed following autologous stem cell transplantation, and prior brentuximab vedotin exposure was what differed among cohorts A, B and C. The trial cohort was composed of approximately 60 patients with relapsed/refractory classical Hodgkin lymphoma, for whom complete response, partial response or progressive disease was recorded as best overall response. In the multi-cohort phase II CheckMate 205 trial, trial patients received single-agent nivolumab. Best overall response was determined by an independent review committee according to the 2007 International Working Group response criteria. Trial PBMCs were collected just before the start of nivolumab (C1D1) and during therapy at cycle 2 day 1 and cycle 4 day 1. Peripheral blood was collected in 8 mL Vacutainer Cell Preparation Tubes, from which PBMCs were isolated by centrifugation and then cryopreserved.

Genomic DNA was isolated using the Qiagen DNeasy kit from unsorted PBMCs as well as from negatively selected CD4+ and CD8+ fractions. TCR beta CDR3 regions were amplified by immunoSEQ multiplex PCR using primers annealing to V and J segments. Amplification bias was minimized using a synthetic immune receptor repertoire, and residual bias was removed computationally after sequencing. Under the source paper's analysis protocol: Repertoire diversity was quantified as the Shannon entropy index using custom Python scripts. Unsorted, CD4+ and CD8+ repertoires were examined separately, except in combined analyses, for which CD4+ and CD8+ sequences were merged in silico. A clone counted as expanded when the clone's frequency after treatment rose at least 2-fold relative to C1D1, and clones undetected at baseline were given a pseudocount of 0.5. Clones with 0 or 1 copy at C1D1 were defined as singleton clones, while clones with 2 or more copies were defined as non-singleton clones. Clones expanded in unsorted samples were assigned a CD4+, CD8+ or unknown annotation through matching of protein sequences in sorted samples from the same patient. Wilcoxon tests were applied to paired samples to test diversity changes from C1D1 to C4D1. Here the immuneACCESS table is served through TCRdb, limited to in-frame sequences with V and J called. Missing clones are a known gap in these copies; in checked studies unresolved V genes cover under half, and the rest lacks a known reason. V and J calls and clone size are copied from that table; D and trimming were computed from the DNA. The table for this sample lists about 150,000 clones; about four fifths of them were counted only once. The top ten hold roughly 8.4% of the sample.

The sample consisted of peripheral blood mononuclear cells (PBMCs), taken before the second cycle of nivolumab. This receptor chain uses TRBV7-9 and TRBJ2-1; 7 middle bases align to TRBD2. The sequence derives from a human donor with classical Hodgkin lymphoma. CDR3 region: CASSRGGGLGNEQFF. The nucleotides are TGTGCCAGCAGCCGCGGGGGAGGGCTGGGTAATGAGCAGTTCTTC.